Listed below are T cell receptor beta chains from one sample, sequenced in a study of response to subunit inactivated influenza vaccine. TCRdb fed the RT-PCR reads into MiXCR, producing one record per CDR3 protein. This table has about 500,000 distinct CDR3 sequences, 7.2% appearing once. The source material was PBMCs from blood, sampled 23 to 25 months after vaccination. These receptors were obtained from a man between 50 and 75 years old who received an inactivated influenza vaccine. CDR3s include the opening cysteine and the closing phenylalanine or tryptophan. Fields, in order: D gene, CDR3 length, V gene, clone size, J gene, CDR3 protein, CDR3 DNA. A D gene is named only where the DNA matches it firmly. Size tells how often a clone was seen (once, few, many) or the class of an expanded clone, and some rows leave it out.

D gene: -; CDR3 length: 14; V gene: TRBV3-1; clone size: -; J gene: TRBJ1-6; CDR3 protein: CASRAGRINSPLHF; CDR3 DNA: TGTGCCAGCAGAGCGGGACGGATCAATTCACCCCTCCACTTT
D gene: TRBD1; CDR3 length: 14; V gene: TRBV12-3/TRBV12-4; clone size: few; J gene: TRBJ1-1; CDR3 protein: CASSSGQRATEAFF; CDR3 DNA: TGTGCCAGCAGTTCGGGACAGCGAGCCACTGAAGCTTTCTTT
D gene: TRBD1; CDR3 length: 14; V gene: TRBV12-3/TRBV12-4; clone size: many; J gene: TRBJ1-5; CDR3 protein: CASSGMDRAQPQHF; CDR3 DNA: TGTGCCAGCAGCGGAATGGACAGGGCTCAGCCCCAGCATTTT
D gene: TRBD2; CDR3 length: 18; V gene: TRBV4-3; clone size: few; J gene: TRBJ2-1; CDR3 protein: CASSQSIASGSSWNEQFF; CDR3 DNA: TGCGCCAGCAGCCAATCGATAGCTAGCGGTTCCTCGTGGAATGAGCAGTTCTTC
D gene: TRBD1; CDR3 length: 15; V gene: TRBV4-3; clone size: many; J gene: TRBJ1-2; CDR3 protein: CASSQKTGGTYGYTF; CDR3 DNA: TGCGCCAGCAGCCAAAAGACAGGGGGAACGTATGGCTACACCTTC
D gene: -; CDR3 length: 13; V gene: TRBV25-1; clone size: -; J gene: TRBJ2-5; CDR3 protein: CASSALTGSTQYF; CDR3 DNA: TGTGCCAGCAGTGCTCTCACAGGGTCGACCCAGTACTTC
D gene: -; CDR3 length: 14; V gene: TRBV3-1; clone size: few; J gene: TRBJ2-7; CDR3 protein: CASSQYSLSYEQYF; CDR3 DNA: TGTGCCAGCAGCCAATACTCACTATCCTACGAGCAGTACTTC
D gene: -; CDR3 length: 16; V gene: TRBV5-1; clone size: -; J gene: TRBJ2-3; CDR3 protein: CASSLRFAGSTDTQYF; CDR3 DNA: TGCGCCAGCAGCTTGAGGTTTGCAGGTAGCACAGATACGCAGTATTTT
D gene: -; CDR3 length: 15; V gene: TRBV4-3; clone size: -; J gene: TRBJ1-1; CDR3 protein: CASSQEAQLNTEAFF; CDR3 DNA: TGCGCCAGCAGCCAAGAGGCACAATTGAACACTGAAGCTTTCTTT
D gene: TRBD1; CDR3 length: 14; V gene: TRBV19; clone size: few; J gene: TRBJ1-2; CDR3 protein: CASSATDRGHGYTF; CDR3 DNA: TGTGCCAGTAGTGCGACCGACAGGGGGCATGGCTACACCTTC
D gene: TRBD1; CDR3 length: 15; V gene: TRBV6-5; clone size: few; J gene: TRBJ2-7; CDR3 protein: CASSYTRGTGNEQYF; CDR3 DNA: TGTGCCAGCAGTTACACCAGGGGGACAGGGAACGAGCAGTACTTC
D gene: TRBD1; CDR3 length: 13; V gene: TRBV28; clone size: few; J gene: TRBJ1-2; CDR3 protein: CASRRQGARGYTF; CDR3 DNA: TGTGCCAGCAGAAGACAGGGGGCGCGAGGCTACACCTTC
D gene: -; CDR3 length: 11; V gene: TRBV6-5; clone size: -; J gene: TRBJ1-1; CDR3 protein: CASRGGGEAFF; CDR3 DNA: TGTGCCAGCAGGGGGGGCGGCGAAGCTTTCTTT
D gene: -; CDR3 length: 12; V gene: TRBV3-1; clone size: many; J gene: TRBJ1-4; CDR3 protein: CASSGRGGGPFF; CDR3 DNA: TGTGCCAGCAGCGGCCGCGGAGGCGGTCCGTTTTTT
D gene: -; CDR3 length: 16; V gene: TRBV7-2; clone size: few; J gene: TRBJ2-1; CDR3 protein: CASSSWRGSSYNEQFF; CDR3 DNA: TGTGCCAGCAGCTCCTGGAGGGGGAGCTCCTACAATGAGCAGTTCTTC
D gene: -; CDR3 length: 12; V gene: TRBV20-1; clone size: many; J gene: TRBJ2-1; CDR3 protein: CSAQSLANEQFF; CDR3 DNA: TGCAGTGCTCAGTCCCTAGCGAATGAGCAGTTCTTC
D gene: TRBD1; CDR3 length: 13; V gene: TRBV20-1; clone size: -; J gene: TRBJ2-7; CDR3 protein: CSAPGTGGHEQYF; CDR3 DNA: TGCAGTGCTCCCGGGACAGGGGGCCACGAGCAGTACTTC
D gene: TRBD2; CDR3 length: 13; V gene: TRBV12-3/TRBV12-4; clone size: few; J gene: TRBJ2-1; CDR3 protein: CASTILAGAEQFF; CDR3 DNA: TGTGCCAGCACCATACTAGCGGGAGCTGAGCAGTTCTTC
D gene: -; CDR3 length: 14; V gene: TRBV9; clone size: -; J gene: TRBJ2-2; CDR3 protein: CASSVNSNTGELFF; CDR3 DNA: TGTGCCAGCAGCGTAAACTCGAACACCGGGGAGCTGTTTTTT
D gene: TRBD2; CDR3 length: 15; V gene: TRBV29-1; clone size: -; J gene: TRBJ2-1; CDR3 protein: CSGNSGTFTYNEQFF; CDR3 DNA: TGCAGCGGCAATAGCGGGACTTTCACCTACAATGAGCAGTTCTTC
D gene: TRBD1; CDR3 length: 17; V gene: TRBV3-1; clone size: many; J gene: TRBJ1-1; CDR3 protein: CASSHHTTTGKNTEAFF; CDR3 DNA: TGTGCCAGCAGCCACCACACAACGACAGGGAAGAACACTGAAGCTTTCTTT
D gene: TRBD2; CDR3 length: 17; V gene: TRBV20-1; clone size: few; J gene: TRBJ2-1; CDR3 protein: CSVPTRLAGPRINEQFF; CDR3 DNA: TGCAGTGTCCCCACCAGACTAGCGGGGCCGCGGATCAATGAGCAGTTCTTC
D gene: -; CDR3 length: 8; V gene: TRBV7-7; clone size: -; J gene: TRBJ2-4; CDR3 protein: CASSLLEF; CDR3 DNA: TGTGCCAGCAGCTTACTAGAATTC
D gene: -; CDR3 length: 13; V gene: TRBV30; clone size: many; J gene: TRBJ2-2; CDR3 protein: CAWTWANTGELFF; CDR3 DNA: TGTGCCTGGACGTGGGCAAACACCGGGGAGCTGTTTTTT
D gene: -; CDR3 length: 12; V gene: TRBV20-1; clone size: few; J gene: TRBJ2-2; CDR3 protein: CSAQINTGELFF; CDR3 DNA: TGCAGTGCACAAATCAACACCGGGGAGCTGTTTTTT
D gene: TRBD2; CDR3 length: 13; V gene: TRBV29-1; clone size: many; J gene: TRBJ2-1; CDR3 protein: CTSSGGAKNEQFF; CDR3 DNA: TGCACCTCTAGCGGGGGGGCCAAGAATGAGCAGTTCTTC
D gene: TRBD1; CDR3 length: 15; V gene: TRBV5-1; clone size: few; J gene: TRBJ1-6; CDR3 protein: CASSFGQGINSPLHF; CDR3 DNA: TGCGCCAGCAGCTTCGGACAGGGGATTAATTCACCCCTCCACTTT
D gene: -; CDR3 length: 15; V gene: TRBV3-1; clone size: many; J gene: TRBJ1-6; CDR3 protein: CASSQGTGIYSPLHF; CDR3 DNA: TGTGCCAGCAGCCAAGGAACAGGGATCTATTCACCCCTCCACTTT
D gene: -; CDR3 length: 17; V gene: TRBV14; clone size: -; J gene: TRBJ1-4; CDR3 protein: CASSQGFAGSGNEKLFF; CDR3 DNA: TGTGCCAGCAGCCAAGGGTTCGCAGGCAGTGGTAATGAAAAACTGTTTTTT
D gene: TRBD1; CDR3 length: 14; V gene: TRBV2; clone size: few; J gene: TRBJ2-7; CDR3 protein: CASSARDRSDEQYF; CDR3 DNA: TGTGCCAGCAGTGCCCGGGACAGGTCAGACGAGCAGTACTTC
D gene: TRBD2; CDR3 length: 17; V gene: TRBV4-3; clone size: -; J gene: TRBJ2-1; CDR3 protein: CASSQDVRSGISDEQFF; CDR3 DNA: TGCGCCAGCAGCCAAGATGTGCGGAGCGGGATAAGCGATGAGCAGTTCTTC
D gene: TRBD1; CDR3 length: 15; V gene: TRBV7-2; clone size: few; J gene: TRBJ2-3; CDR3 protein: CASSSGQGSGDTQYF; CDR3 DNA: TGTGCCAGCAGCTCGGGACAGGGTTCAGGGGATACGCAGTATTTT
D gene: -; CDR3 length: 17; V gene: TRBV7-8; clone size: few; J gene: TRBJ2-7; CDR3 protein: CASTSGLVRASSYEQYF; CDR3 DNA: TGTGCCAGCACCTCAGGGCTCGTCCGGGCGAGCTCCTACGAGCAGTACTTC
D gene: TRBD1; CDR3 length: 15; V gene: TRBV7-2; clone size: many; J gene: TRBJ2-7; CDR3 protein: CASSLDRATSYEQYF; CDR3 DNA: TGTGCCAGCAGTCTCGACAGGGCTACTTCCTACGAGCAGTACTTC
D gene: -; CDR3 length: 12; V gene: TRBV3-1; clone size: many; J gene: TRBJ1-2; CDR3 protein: CASSQDPAGYTF; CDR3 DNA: TGTGCCAGCAGCCAAGATCCCGCTGGCTACACCTTC